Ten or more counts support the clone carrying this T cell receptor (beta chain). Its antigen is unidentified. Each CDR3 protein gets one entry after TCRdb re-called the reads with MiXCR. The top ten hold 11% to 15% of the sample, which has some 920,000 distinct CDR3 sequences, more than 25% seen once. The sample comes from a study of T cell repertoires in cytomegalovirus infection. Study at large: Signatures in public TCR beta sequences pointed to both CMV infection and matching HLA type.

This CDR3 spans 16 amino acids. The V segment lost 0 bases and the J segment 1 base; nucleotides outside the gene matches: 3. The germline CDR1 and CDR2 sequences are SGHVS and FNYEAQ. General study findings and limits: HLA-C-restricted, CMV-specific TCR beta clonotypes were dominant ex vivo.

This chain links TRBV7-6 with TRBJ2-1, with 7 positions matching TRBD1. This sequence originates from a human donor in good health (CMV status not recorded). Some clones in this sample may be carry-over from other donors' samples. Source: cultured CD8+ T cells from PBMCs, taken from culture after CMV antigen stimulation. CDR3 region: CASSLADRVSYNEQFF. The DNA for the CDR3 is TGTGCCAGCAGCTTAGCAGACAGGGTTTCCTACAATGAGCAGTTCTTC.